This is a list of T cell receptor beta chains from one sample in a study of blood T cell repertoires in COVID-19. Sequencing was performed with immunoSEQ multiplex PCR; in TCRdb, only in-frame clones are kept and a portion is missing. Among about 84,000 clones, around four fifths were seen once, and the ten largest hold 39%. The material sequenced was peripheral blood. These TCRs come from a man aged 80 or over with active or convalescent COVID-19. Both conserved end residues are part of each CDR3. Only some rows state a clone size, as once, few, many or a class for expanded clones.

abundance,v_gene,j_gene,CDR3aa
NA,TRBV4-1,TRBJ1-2,CASSQDLGRGFYGYTF
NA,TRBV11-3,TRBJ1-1,CASSLEQNTEAFF
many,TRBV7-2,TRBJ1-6,CASSLRVAGMSYNSPLHF
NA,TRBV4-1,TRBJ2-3,CASSQRTLDTQYF
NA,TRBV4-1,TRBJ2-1,CASSHPPTGTYNEQFF
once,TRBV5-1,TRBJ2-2,CASSLHPGQGNTGELFF
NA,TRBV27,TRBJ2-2,CASSPAGVGTGELFF
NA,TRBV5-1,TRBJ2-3,CASSLSGTGQDTQYF
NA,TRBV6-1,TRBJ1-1,CASSEGRNTEAFF
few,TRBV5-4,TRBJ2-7,CASSLKLAASYEQYF
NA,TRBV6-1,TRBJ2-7,CASSEGEAGAAYEQYF
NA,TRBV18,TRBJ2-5,CASSPSTGKETQYF
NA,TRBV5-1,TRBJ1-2,CASSLASDRAQVYGYTF
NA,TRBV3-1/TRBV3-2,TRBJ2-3,CASSPREGRDTQYF
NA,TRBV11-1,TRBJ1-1,CASSYRENTEAFF
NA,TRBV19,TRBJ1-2,CASSGQGIGYTF
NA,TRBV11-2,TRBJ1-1,CASSLAQLNTEAFF
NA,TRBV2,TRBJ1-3,CASSGGMGGNTIYF
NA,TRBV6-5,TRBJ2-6,CASSYSSGAGANVLTF
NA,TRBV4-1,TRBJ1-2,CASSPDRTGRYGYTF
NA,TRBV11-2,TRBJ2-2,CASSLVRGTGELFF
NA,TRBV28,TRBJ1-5,CASTPGGDNQPQHF
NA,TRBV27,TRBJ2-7,CASQKPAGPSYEQYF
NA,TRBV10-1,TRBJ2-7,CASGRGYEQYF
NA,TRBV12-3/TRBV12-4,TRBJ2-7,CASTMTGGYEQYF
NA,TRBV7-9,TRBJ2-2,CASSPPGLATGGELFF
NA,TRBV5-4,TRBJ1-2,CASRRTGGVVGYTF
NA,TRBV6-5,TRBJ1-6,CASSSVLNSPLHF
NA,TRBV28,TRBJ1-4,CASRQQGLVREKLFF
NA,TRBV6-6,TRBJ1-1,CASRPGTGVGTEAFF
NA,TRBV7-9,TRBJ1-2,CASSLGSGFGYGYTF
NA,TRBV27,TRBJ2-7,CASTCGVGGRDRGFHASSYEQYF
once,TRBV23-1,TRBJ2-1,CASSLTGGYYNEQFF
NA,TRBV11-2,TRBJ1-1,CASSLGTRGSYTEAFF
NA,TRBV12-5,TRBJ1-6,CASGLVPTRGSPLHF
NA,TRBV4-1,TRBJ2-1,CASSLNQGSSYNEQFF
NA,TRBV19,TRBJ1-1,CASSWGVSTEAFF
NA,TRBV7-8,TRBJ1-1,CASSLERLNTEAFF
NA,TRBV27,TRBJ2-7,CASSPGTSGMKQYF
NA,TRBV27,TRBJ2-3,CASSLRGLEVTDTQYF
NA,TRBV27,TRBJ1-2,CASRTTGTGFGYTF